This TCR beta chain was captured by sequencing in a study of CD8 T cells in ankylosing spondylitis. Trimming removed 5 bases from V and 2 bases from J; junction bases left unmatched: 9. The CDR3 runs 16 residues. Germline V gene sequence: CDR1 DFQATT, CDR2 SNEGSKA (reference sequence). In the case of this clonotype: The antigen remains undetermined.

General study results and limits: Earlier reports found some motif variants in synovial fluid and blood in reactive arthritis. Typical of ankylosing spondylitis blood, it appeared, was a TCR beta motif of eight highly homologous variants. Disease-linked clones were CD8+ and relatively rare in peripheral blood.

Quantitative 5'-RACE with molecular barcodes was used to make the TCR beta libraries. One entry per CDR3 protein results from TCRdb running MiXCR on the 5' RACE reads. The sample carries 800,000 to 900,000 distinct CDR3 sequences, 10% to 15% recorded once. Sequenced: blood, either unsorted or a sorted T cell fraction (not recorded which). This chain joins TRBV20-1 and TRBJ1-4, with 9 bases identical to TRBD1. This receptor was taken from a male donor with ankylosing spondylitis. CDR3 sequence (DNA): TGCAGTGCTGCCGGGACAGGGTGGTATACTAATGAAAAACTGTTTTTT. This translates into CSAAGTGWYTNEKLFF.